These 21 T cell receptor beta chains originate from one sample sequenced in a study of blood T cell repertoires in COVID-19. Produced via immunoSEQ multiplex PCR; TCRdb's table is partial and in-frame only. This sample has some 150,000 clones; 82% occur once, and the top ten carry roughly 9%. The material sequenced was peripheral blood. These receptors came from a woman between 65 and 79 years old with acute or convalescent COVID-19.

The CDR3 loop reads CASSRRGEDEKLFF. Here the CDR3 DNA reads TGCGCCAGCAGCCGCAGGGGGGAGGATGAAAAACTGTTTTTT. The rearrangement links TRBV4-1 to TRBJ1-4; TRBD1 matches at 7 bases. The CDR3 spans 14 residues. Looked up from germline, CDR1 is MGHRA and CDR2 is YSYEKL. J lost 6 bases, V lost 4 bases, and 5 bases had no gene match.

The sample holds one count of this clone. This sequence joins TRBV10-3 and TRBJ1-2; 8 bases are a match to TRBD1. After removal of 4 bases from V and 2 bases from J, the junction contained 3 bases not matched to a gene. CDR1 is ENHRY and CDR2 is SYGVKD in the germline V gene. This CDR3 is 14 amino acids long. The CDR3 spells CAISVGQENYGYTF. CDR3 bases: TGTGCCATCAGTGTGGGACAGGAGAACTATGGCTACACCTTC.

The rearrangement uses TRBV3-1 (or the pseudogene TRBV3-2) and TRBJ2-3; 9 bases map to TRBD1. Germline V gene data show CDR1 as LGHDT and CDR2 as YNNKEL (reference sequence). CDR3 length equals 15 residues. Trimming at V came to 5 bases and at J to 4 bases, leaving 7 bases not matched to a gene. The CDR3 loop reads CASSGIRQGADTQYF. The CDR3 nucleotides are TGTGCCAGCAGCGGGATACGACAGGGGGCAGATACGCAGTATTTT.

V gene TRBV28 combines with J gene TRBJ2-5, with D possibly TRBD2 on 5 matching bases. Germline V gives CDR1 MDHEN, CDR2 SYDVKM. V gave up 11 bases and J gave up 1 base, with 14 bases separating them. The CDR3 covers 13 residues. CDR3 amino acids: CAVGEGSQETQYF. Written as DNA, the CDR3 is TGTGCCGTCGGGGAAGGGAGCCAAGAGACCCAGTACTTC.

This clone was detected only a few times. The chain uses TRBV7-2 and TRBJ1-1, with TRBD1 matching over 9 bases. The CDR3 totals 13 residues. Germline V gene sequence: CDR1 SGHTA, CDR2 FQGNSA. V trimming: 5 bases; J trimming: 4 bases; junction bases outside the gene matches: 2. The CDR3 nucleotides are TGTGCCAGCAGCGGGACAGGGAGCACTGAAGCTTTCTTT. Its protein product is CASSGTGSTEAFF.

This clone was seen once. J is TRBJ1-1 and V is TRBV5-6, with D possibly being TRBD1 (5 bases). The V end lost 0 bases, the J end lost 0 bases, and 9 bases lay between the germline ends. Germline CDR1 is SGHDT and CDR2 is YYEEEE. This CDR3 has 15 amino acids. This CDR3 reads CASSLVDRMNTEAFF. CDR3 DNA: TGTGCCAGCAGCTTGGTTGACAGAATGAACACTGAAGCTTTCTTT. Full variable domain (rest looked up from reference TRBV5-6 and TRBJ1-1): DAGVTQSPTHLIKTRGQQVTLRCSPKSGHDTVSWYQQALGQGPQFIFQYYEEEERQRGNFPDRFSGHQFPNYSSELNVNALLLGDSALYLCASSLVDRMNTEAFFGQGTRLTVV.

The chain carries TRBV6-1 and TRBJ2-1; possibly TRBD1 for D (6 bases). The germline gives CDR1 MNHNS, CDR2 SASEGT. This CDR3 spans 12 amino acids. The germline V and J ends were trimmed by 1 base and 9 bases, with 7 bases remaining between them. CDR3 sequence (DNA): TGTGCCAGCAGTGAAGGAGGGGGTGAGCAGTTCTTC. Translating gives CASSEGGGEQFF.

The rearrangement links TRBV28 to TRBJ1-3; D gene ambiguous. With 2 bases removed from V and 0 bases from J, the gap between germline ends came to 8 bases. This CDR3 is 15 amino acids long. Germline values: CDR1 MDHEN, CDR2 SYDVKM. CDR3 residues: CASSLHGSSGNTIYF. Here the CDR3 DNA reads TGTGCCAGCAGTTTACATGGGAGCTCTGGAAACACCATATATTTT. Full variable domain (remainder filled in from reference TRBV28 and TRBJ1-3): DVKVTQSSRYLVKRTGEKVFLECVQDMDHENMFWYRQDPGLGLRLIYFSYDVKMKEKGDIPEGYSVSREKKERFSLILESASTNQTSMYLCASSLHGSSGNTIYFGEGSWLTVV.

V is TRBV19 and J is TRBJ2-1, with D unresolved. Per germline, CDR1 LNHDA and CDR2 SQIVND (reference sequence). This CDR3 has 16 residues. Trimming took off 6 bases at V and 4 bases at J, with 19 bases between the two ends. The CDR3 reads CASSRGMALTYNEQFF. The DNA of the CDR3 is TGTGCCAGTAGCAGAGGCATGGCCCTTACTTACAATGAGCAGTTCTTC.

The V gene is TRBV29-1, the J gene TRBJ2-5; 7 nucleotides align to TRBD2. J gave up 1 base and V 4 bases, and 6 bases lay outside the gene matches. In germline, CDR1 is SQVTM, CDR2 ANQGSEA. The CDR3 totals 14 residues. The DNA of the CDR3 is TGCAGCGTTGTGGGGGGGGGTCCCCAAGAGACCCAGTACTTC. It is translated as CSVVGGGPQETQYF.

The chain links TRBV4-3 to TRBJ1-1, with 7 positions matching TRBD1. J was trimmed by 4 bases and V by 2 bases; bases with no gene match: 4. The CDR3 totals 14 residues. Germline assignment: CDR1 LGHNA and CDR2 YSLEER. The CDR3 loop reads CASSQRGQGTEAFF. The CDR3 DNA follows: TGCGCCAGCAGCCAAAGGGGGCAGGGCACTGAAGCTTTCTTT.

This chain links TRBV6-5 with TRBJ1-1, with D maybe TRBD1 (6 bases). With 6 bases removed from V and 7 bases from J, the gap between germline ends came to 21 bases. The CDR3 consists of 15 residues. Germline loops: CDR1 MNHEY, CDR2 SVGAGI. The CDR3 sequence: CASSADARGTVEAFF. In nucleotides, the CDR3 is TGTGCCAGCAGCGCTGACGCTAGGGGGACGGTTGAAGCTTTCTTT.

The chain carries TRBV30 and TRBJ2-3; D unclear. Per the germline V gene, CDR1 is GTSNPN and CDR2 is SVGIG (reference sequence). The germline V and J ends were trimmed by 1 base and 2 bases, with 7 bases remaining between them. There are 13 residues in the CDR3. The CDR3 here is CAWSAGPTDTQYF. The CDR3 DNA follows: TGTGCCTGGAGTGCCGGTCCCACAGATACGCAGTATTTT. The whole variable domain, filled in from reference TRBV30 and TRBJ2-3, reads SQTIHQWPATLVQPVGSPLSLECTVEGTSNPNLYWYRQAAGRGLQLLFYSVGIGQISSEVPQNLSASRPQDRQFILSSKKLLLSDSGFYLCAWSAGPTDTQYFGPGTRLTVL.

The chain recombines TRBV7-2 with TRBJ1-4; TRBD1 matches 7 bases. The germline gives CDR1 SGHTA, CDR2 FQGNSA. Trimming took 6 bases from V and 11 from J; bases not matched to a gene: 12. This CDR3 contains 14 residues. In nucleotides, the CDR3 is TGTGCCAGCAGTCCTGACAGGGTTGCGGTGAAACTGTTTTTT. Encoded protein: CASSPDRVAVKLFF.

This clone was counted once. This sequence joins TRBV28 and TRBJ1-1; D not certain. The CDR3 extends over 14 amino acids. Germline loops: CDR1 MDHEN, CDR2 SYDVKM. V was shortened by 5 bases and J by 1 base, with 11 bases between the two germline ends. In nucleotides, the CDR3 is TGTGCCAGCAGTCCCGAGGCATGGAACACTGAAGCTTTCTTT. Protein: CASSPEAWNTEAFF. The variable domain in full, with the rest retrieved from reference TRBV28 and TRBJ1-1, is DVKVTQSSRYLVKRTGEKVFLECVQDMDHENMFWYRQDPGLGLRLIYFSYDVKMKEKGDIPEGYSVSREKKERFSLILESASTNQTSMYLCASSPEAWNTEAFFGQGTRLTVV.

This chain uses TRBV6-2 or TRBV6-3 with TRBJ2-2, with 11 nucleotides matching TRBD2. Germline V gene lookup returns CDR1 MNHEY and CDR2 SVGEGT. CDR3 size: 17 residues. V dropped 5 bases and J dropped 3; count of bases not matched to a gene: 8. As DNA, the CDR3 is TGTGCCAGCAGTCAGCCACTAGCGGGGGTAGACACCGGGGAGCTGTTTTTT. Protein: CASSQPLAGVDTGELFF.

The rearrangement links TRBV28 to TRBJ1-4; tentative D call: TRBD1 (6 bases). The CDR3 covers 14 residues. Per the germline V gene, CDR1 is MDHEN and CDR2 is SYDVKM. V lost 8 bases and J 5 bases, leaving 15 bases between the germline ends. CDR3: CASLPGTRNEKLFF. For the CDR3, the DNA is TGTGCCAGCTTACCCGGGACAAGGAATGAAAAACTGTTTTTT.

The table lists this clone with a count of one. The chain is built from TRBV5-1 and TRBJ1-1; weak D call: TRBD1 (5 bases). The CDR3 spans 15 residues. Trimming shortened V by 1 base and J by 2 bases, and 12 bases separated the two germline ends. Germline V gene lookup returns CDR1 SGHRS and CDR2 YFSETQ. The CDR3 sequence is CASSLQGVPNTEAFF. The DNA of the CDR3 is TGCGCCAGCAGCTTGCAGGGTGTACCAAACACTGAAGCTTTCTTT.

The gene calls are TRBV5-5 and TRBJ2-1, with D possibly TRBD2 on 5 matching bases. Germline lookup yields CDR1 SGHKS and CDR2 YYEKEE (reference sequence). The ends were cut back, 0 bases at V and 6 bases at J, with 16 bases in the middle. This CDR3 has 16 residues. The CDR3 loop reads CASSLAGVIGGNEQFF. CDR3 bases: TGTGCCAGCAGCTTGGCCGGGGTAATCGGAGGCAATGAGCAGTTCTTC. The entire variable domain, with the rest obtained from reference TRBV5-5 and TRBJ2-1, is as follows: DAGVTQSPTHLIKTRGQQVTLRCSPISGHKSVSWYQQVLGQGPQFIFQYYEKEERGRGNFPDRFSARQFPNYSSELNVNALLLGDSALYLCASSLAGVIGGNEQFFGPGTRLTVL.

This chain joins TRBV6-6 and TRBJ1-1; 10 positions match TRBD1. This CDR3 contains 15 residues. V trimming: 6 bases; J trimming: 3 bases; junction bases outside the gene matches: 7. The germline CDR1 and CDR2 sequences are MNHNY and SVGAGI (reference sequence). DNA of the CDR3: TGTGCCAGCAGAATCCGGGACAGGGGAGACACTGAAGCTTTCTTT. Protein product: CASRIRDRGDTEAFF.

The V call is TRBV27, the J call TRBJ2-7, with 8 bases aligning to TRBD1. Germline loops: CDR1 MNHEY, CDR2 SMNVEV (reference sequence). This CDR3 region has 14 residues. Trimming cost V 5 bases and J 2 bases; bases outside gene matches: 5. CDR3 sequence reads: CASSSWTGTYEQYF. In DNA form, the CDR3 reads TGTGCCAGCAGTAGCTGGACAGGGACCTACGAGCAGTACTTC.